This T cell receptor beta chain was retrieved from a study of CD8+CD57+ T cells in acquired aplastic anemia. Broader study findings: Patients and controls had in common 25 to 35 CD8+ CDR3 sequences.

This clonotype was counted a few times. The antigen is undetermined. According to the study, genomic DNA was the template for TCR beta VDJ and CDR3 profiling. From the reads, TCRdb called clonotypes with MiXCR, one entry per CDR3 protein. The repertoire includes some 200,000 distinct CDR3 sequences, roughly 45% of them detected once, and roughly 21% sits in the top ten. Selection for sequencing was limited to patients who had shown CD8+CD57+ cell expansion by flow cytometry. This CDR3 has 13 amino acids. CDR1 and CDR2 from the germline V gene are SGHTA and FQGNSA. V lost 1 base, J lost 7 bases, and 8 bases lay in between.

The chain combines TRBV7-2 with TRBJ2-1, with D hard to call. The receptor's source is a human donor with aplastic anemia. The sample was sorted CD4+, CD8+, or CD8+CD57+ T cells (not recorded which) from PBMCs. The CDR3: CASSLVGVNEQFF. In nucleotides, the CDR3 is TGTGCCAGCAGCTTAGTTGGGGTGAATGAGCAGTTCTTC.